The present T cell receptor beta chain was sequenced within a study of response to subunit inactivated influenza vaccine. This clonotype was counted a single time. Each CDR3 protein gets one entry after TCRdb re-called the RT-PCR reads with MiXCR. The table has 700,000 to 900,000 distinct CDR3 sequences, approximately 22% seen once; the top ten hold roughly a tenth. This clonotype was obtained from a man aged 50-60 years who received an inactivated influenza vaccine. The material was PBMCs from blood, obtained 5 days after vaccination.

The CDR3 protein is CSAGAVGANVLTF. CDR3 bases: TGCAGCGCGGGGGCGGTTGGGGCCAACGTCCTGACTTTC. The chain is built from TRBV29-1 and TRBJ2-6, with D possibly being TRBD1 or TRBD2 (6 bases each). With 7 bases removed from V and 3 bases from J, the gap between germline ends came to 10 bases. This CDR3 region has 13 residues. The germline V gene encodes CDR1 SQVTM and CDR2 ANQGSEA.